This T cell receptor (beta chain) was identified in a study of blood T cell repertoires in COVID-19 (dated by TCRdb to about 2020). Study-wide context: The collaborator samples originated in the United States, Italy and Spain and spanned the acute and convalescent phases of COVID-19. Samples were obtained from the ongoing ImmuneRACE study (first 160 participants) and from 1,200 or so subjects provided by 6 global collaborators. Deeply sampled blood TCRbeta repertoires from subjects exposed to, actively infected with, or recovered from COVID-19 were included in the dataset. Where available, HLA class I and class II types were taken from metadata supplied by the sample provider and were not determined by assay-based typing. The repertoires were released in a freely available public database intended as a resource for research on the immune response to SARS-CoV-2. The material from the prospective study consisted of cDNA or gDNA derived from T cells, B-cell-depleted T cells, or PBMCs. The sample metadata nearly always contained a de-identified subject ID, COVID-19 status, age in years and sex.

Turning to this clone: Its antigen remains unidentified. Base qualities are missing; no much larger clone stands one base away.

CDR1 LNHDA and CDR2 SQIVND were looked up in the germline V gene (reference sequence). Counted from cysteine to phenylalanine, this CDR3 has 14 amino acids. The read is trimmed to its CDR3 DNA, 42 bases read in frame from base 1. The junction shows trimming of 3 bases on V and 3 bases on J, plus 11 bases between the germline ends. TCRbeta CDR3 regions were amplified from genomic DNA using the immunoSEQ Assay, a bias-controlled multiplex PCR. The authors' pipeline ran thus. Nucleated cell counts per sample were estimated from amplification of reference gene primers within the assay. Sequence reads were collapsed and filtered to measure the absolute abundance of every unique TCRbeta CDR3 rearrangement. For each sample, productive Simpson clonality was calculated as the square root of Simpson's diversity index over productive rearrangements. TCRdb's version of the immuneACCESS table is confined to in-frame rearrangements and falls short of the full clone set. An unresolved V gene accounts for under half of the shortfall where checked; the remainder is of unknown origin. The V and J calls and clone size are taken from that table; D and trimming were inferred from the DNA. This sample comprises under 200,000 clones, around 83% of them detected only once. The top ten clones comprise 3.6% of the sample.

Enrolling through a virtual design, the prospective study's participants ranged in age from roughly 18 to 95 years and lived across 24 United States geographic areas. In the prospective study, cohorts were assigned on the basis of participant-reported clinical history obtained from a screening survey and a study questionnaire. In the prospective study, mobile phlebotomists collected whole blood, serum and a nasopharyngeal or oropharyngeal swab from each participant. Additional blood draws and questionnaires over an approximately 2-month period could optionally be provided by prospective study participants. Before DNA extraction, blood samples from the prospective study were shipped at room temperature or frozen. Paper-wide results and their limitations: The amount of clinical and demographic metadata varied by source and participant and was provided uncurated.

This chain is built from TRBV19 and TRBJ1-1; TRBD1 is a possible D gene, resting on 5 matching bases. The sequence was collected from a woman aged 50 to 60 in a cohort exposed to, infected with or recovered from COVID-19 (not recorded which). Sequenced input: PBMCs or T cells enriched from blood (not recorded which). The CDR3 sequence is CASSIGREDTEAFF. The DNA sequence is as follows: TGTGCCAGTAGTATCGGCAGGGAAGACACTGAAGCTTTCTTT.